Listed here is a single T cell receptor (beta chain). What it binds is not known. Germline V lookup: CDR1 KGHSH, CDR2 LQKENI. CDR3 length: 12 residues. V dropped 3 bases and J dropped 4 bases, with 4 bases sitting between them. Each patient came to thyroid surgery without any prior treatment (of any kind). This record comes from a study of metastatic and nonmetastatic thyroid tumors. Study-level information: Repertoires from malignant and benign thyroid patients were compared across blood and tumor or nodule tissue. Overall study results and limits: In both blood and tumor samples, TCR beta diversity was reported significantly higher for malignant than benign nodules.

Via MiXCR, TCRdb re-called the PCR reads. The sample holds more than 2,500 clones; roughly a quarter are singletons and the top ten take around 21%. The source material was tumor tissue. The source of this sequence is a female donor with papillary thyroid cancer or a benign thyroid nodule (not recorded which). Some clones in this sample may be carry-over from other donors' samples. The chain has TRBV18 and TRBJ1-5; D gene uncertain. CDR3: CASSPGNQPQHF. The CDR3 DNA reads as TGTGCCAGCTCACCGGGAAATCAGCCCCAGCATTTT.